The sequence of this TCR beta chain was determined in a study of Graves' ophthalmopathy and Graves' hyperthyroidism. Study observations and caveats: In blood, most expanded thyroid clonotypes above 0.001 frequency were also detected.

Germline CDR1 SGHNT, CDR2 YYREEE (reference sequence). This CDR3 comprises 16 residues. The V end lost 0 bases, the J end lost 3 bases, and 15 bases lay between the germline ends. Regarding this clonotype: The antigen remains unidentified.

Transcripts of RNA were the source for amplifying TCR beta CDR3 regions. HTBI-primed first-round RT-PCR preceded second-round multiplex PCR. Via MiXCR, TCRdb re-called the multiplex PCR reads, giving one row per CDR3 protein. The table has roughly 700,000 distinct CDR3 sequences, roughly 40% seen once; the top ten hold around 40%. The receptor was derived from an adult man with Graves' ophthalmopathy. Sequencing input: peripheral blood. This sequence joins TRBV5-4 and TRBJ1-2; maybe TRBD1 (6 bases). CDR3 DNA: TGTGCCAGCAGCTTGGAAAGGGGACAAGATTACTATGGCTACACCTTC. Protein sequence: CASSLERGQDYYGYTF.